The 21 T cell receptor beta chains in this list originate from one sample, sequenced in a study of cytomegalovirus exposure and HLA in healthy donors. PCR primers comprised 60 Vbeta and 13 Jbeta primers. Generated by immunoSEQ multiplex PCR, the TCRdb table keeps only in-frame clones and is missing some. Altogether over 150,000 clones are present, 65% to 70% being singletons, with the ten largest covering 3.5% to 5%. The specimen was PBMCs. The source is a woman under 30 in good health and CMV-seropositive.

The CDR3 DNA follows: TGTGCCAGCAGCGTGGCGGGTGAGCAGTTCTTC. It yields the protein CASSVAGEQFF. V is TRBV6-5 and J is TRBJ2-1; weak D call: TRBD2 (5 bases). Deletions cut 6 bases from V and 9 bases from J, with 9 bases between. CDR3 length: 11 residues. Germline loops: CDR1 MNHEY, CDR2 SVGAGI.

The chain uses TRBV19 and TRBJ1-4, with 10 nucleotides matching TRBD1. The CDR3 is 15 amino acids. From germline, CDR1 is LNHDA and CDR2 SQIVND (reference sequence). Trimming cost V 7 bases and J 3 bases; bases outside gene matches: 5. The CDR3 region has the DNA TGTGCCAGTACCCGACAGGGGGCGGCTAATGAAAAACTGTTTTTT. Its protein product is CASTRQGAANEKLFF.

The rearrangement uses TRBV28 and TRBJ2-7; 11 bases align to TRBD2. The CDR3 runs to 12 residues. Germline V CDR1 and CDR2: MDHEN, SYDVKM. J was trimmed by 7 bases and V by 10 bases; bases with no gene match: 6. CDR3 DNA sequence: TGTGCCATAGCGGGAGGGCCAGGGGAGCAGTACTTC. It specifies CAIAGGPGEQYF. Complete variable domain (other parts from reference TRBV28 and TRBJ2-7): DVKVTQSSRYLVKRTGEKVFLECVQDMDHENMFWYRQDPGLGLRLIYFSYDVKMKEKGDIPEGYSVSREKKERFSLILESASTNQTSMYLCAIAGGPGEQYFGPGTRLTVT.

The CDR3 region is CATQAPGSYEQYF. CDR3 nucleotides: TGTGCCACCCAAGCCCCAGGATCCTACGAGCAGTACTTC. The chain employs TRBV28 and TRBJ2-7; D gene uncertain. Between the trimmed V and J ends, which lost 10 bases and 1 base, there was a span of 14 bases. From germline, CDR1 is MDHEN and CDR2 SYDVKM. The CDR3 runs 13 residues.

This clone has just one count. The chain recombines TRBV9 with TRBJ2-1, with 8 bases matching TRBD2. V was pared by 3 bases and J by 6 bases, with 11 bases of the junction left unmatched. This CDR3 has 16 amino acids. Germline V CDR1 and CDR2: SGDLS, YYNGEE. The CDR3 DNA reads TGTGCCAGCAGCGCCGGGAGGGGCGAGAGAGGCAATGAGCAGTTCTTC. Translation gives CASSAGRGERGNEQFF.

This chain joins TRBV4-3 and TRBJ2-2, with a possible D match to TRBD1 (5 bases). The germline V gene has CDR1 LGHNA and CDR2 YSLEER. V lost 0 bases, J lost 4 bases, and 9 bases lay in between. There are 15 residues in the CDR3. The CDR3 loop reads CASSQDRTPTGELFF. The DNA of the CDR3 is TGCGCCAGCAGCCAAGATCGGACACCCACCGGGGAGCTGTTTTTT.

This chain uses TRBV6-5 with TRBJ2-3, with 8 positions matching TRBD2. The CDR3 runs 16 residues. V trimming: 4 bases; J trimming: 1 base; junction bases outside the gene matches: 7. CDR1 is MNHEY, CDR2 SVGAGI, per germline. For the CDR3, the DNA is TGTGCCAGCAGTTCCGGACTAGCTGGGCGCACAGATACGCAGTATTTT. Translated, it gives CASSSGLAGRTDTQYF.

The rearrangement joins TRBV19 to TRBJ1-5; 9 bases fit TRBD1. The germline gives CDR1 LNHDA, CDR2 SQIVND (reference sequence). This CDR3 has 15 residues. The ends lost 3 bases at V and 5 bases at J; junction bases unmatched: 5. This chain's CDR3 is CASSIRDRVDQPQHF. CDR3 coding DNA: TGTGCCAGTAGTATCCGGGACAGGGTCGATCAGCCCCAGCATTTT.

In DNA form, the CDR3 reads TGTGCCAGCAGCCTAAACCAAGAGACCCAGTACTTC. It encodes CASSLNQETQYF. The V gene is TRBV7-2, the J gene TRBJ2-5; D ambiguous. CDR1 is SGHTA and CDR2 is FQGNSA in the germline V gene. V was trimmed by 5 bases and J by 0 bases, leaving 4 bases between them. CDR3 length: 12 residues.

J is TRBJ2-7 and V is TRBV5-6; D might be TRBD1 (6 bases). The CDR3 length is 14 residues. Looked up from germline, CDR1 is SGHDT and CDR2 is YYEEEE. Trimming cost V 0 bases and J 2 bases, with 9 bases left between them. CDR3 nucleotides: TGTGCCAGCAGCTTGGGACAGGAGACCTACGAGCAGTACTTC. Encoded protein: CASSLGQETYEQYF.

V gene TRBV9 combines with J gene TRBJ1-1; D possibly corresponds to TRBD1 (6 bases). The CDR3 length is 14 residues. Trimming shortened V by 0 bases and J by 3 bases, and 9 bases separated the two germline ends. Per the germline V gene, CDR1 is SGDLS and CDR2 is YYNGEE. The CDR3 DNA reads as TGTGCCAGCAGCGTAGTAGGGGGTTACACTGAAGCTTTCTTT. It is translated as CASSVVGGYTEAFF.

This clone was observed a single time. The chain employs TRBV11-2 and TRBJ1-2; D unresolved. Germline loops: CDR1 SGHAT, CDR2 FQNNGV. Trimming removed 1 base at V and 7 bases at J, with 16 bases between. This CDR3 is 15 amino acids long. The CDR3 DNA reads TGTGCCAGCAGCTTAGTTGATATGAGTCCGAGTGGCTACACCTTC. Translating it yields CASSLVDMSPSGYTF.

The chain recombines TRBV7-9 with TRBJ1-1, with TRBD1 matching 7 bases. Germline V gene sequence: CDR1 SEHNR, CDR2 FQNEAQ (reference sequence). The length of the CDR3 is 17 residues. The junction had 12 bases not matched to a gene; V was cut back by 5 bases and J by 0 bases. CDR3: CASSAPQGRGMNTEAFF. The CDR3 region has the DNA TGTGCCAGCAGCGCACCACAGGGGAGAGGGATGAACACTGAAGCTTTCTTT.

The J gene is TRBJ1-4, the V gene TRBV29-1; TRBD1 matches at 10 bases. There are 13 residues in the CDR3. V gave up 7 bases and J gave up 6 bases; unmatched junction bases: 5. The germline V gene encodes CDR1 SQVTM and CDR2 ANQGSEA. The CDR3 DNA sequence: TGCAGCGCGTCCGGGACAGGGGATGAAAAACTGTTTTTT. Protein: CSASGTGDEKLFF.

This chain links TRBV29-1 with TRBJ2-1, with TRBD1 matching 7 bases. Germline V gene lookup returns CDR1 SQVTM and CDR2 ANQGSEA. V lost 4 bases and J lost 2; bases outside the gene matches: 2. CDR3 length: 13 amino acids. CDR3 DNA: TGCAGCGTTGGACAGGGCCCCTACAATGAGCAGTTCTTC. Protein sequence: CSVGQGPYNEQFF.

The CDR3 DNA reads TGTGCCAGCAGTGCCGCGCTCGTAGCGGGGGACTCCTACGAGCAGTACTTC. Protein sequence: CASSAALVAGDSYEQYF. The genes are TRBV6-1 and TRBJ2-7; 9 bases fit TRBD2. Per the germline V gene, CDR1 is MNHNS and CDR2 is SASEGT. This CDR3 spans 17 amino acids. V gave up 4 bases and J gave up 0 bases; unmatched junction bases: 10.

The V and J genes are TRBV18 and TRBJ1-1; D is undetermined. Germline CDR1 reads KGHSH; CDR2 reads LQKENI. V gave up 2 bases and J gave up 1 base, with 14 bases separating them. This CDR3 is 16 amino acids long. CDR3: CASSPFSGWENTEAFF. DNA of the CDR3: TGTGCCAGCTCACCATTTTCGGGGTGGGAGAACACTGAAGCTTTCTTT.

Details on this clone: In this CDR3 the conserved last residue, phenylalanine or tryptophan, is missing, so a read error is likely. Written as DNA, the CDR3 is TGTGCCAGTAGTATTCACAGGGGGAATAGCAATCAGCCCCAGCATGTT. The encoded protein is CASSIHRGNSNQPQHV. The chain uses TRBV19 and TRBJ1-5; TRBD1 aligns across 8 bases. The CDR3 has 16 residues. Germline CDR1 and CDR2: LNHDA and SQIVND (reference sequence). With V trimmed by 3 bases and J by 0 bases, 4 bases remained unmatched.

This clone was counted between two and nine times. This rearrangement joins TRBV10-3 to TRBJ2-1; 10 bases are a match to TRBD1. CDR3 length equals 15 residues. Trimming took 3 bases from V and 6 from J; bases not matched to a gene: 5. Germline V gene lookup returns CDR1 ENHRY and CDR2 SYGVKD. This chain's CDR3 is CAISDGRQGANEQFF. The CDR3 nucleotides are TGTGCCATCAGTGATGGGCGACAGGGGGCCAATGAGCAGTTCTTC.

The chain is built from TRBV7-9 and TRBJ1-3; D is unresolved. The V end lost 0 bases, the J end lost 6 bases, and 18 bases lay between the germline ends. The CDR3 extends over 17 amino acids. The germline gives CDR1 SEHNR, CDR2 FQNEAQ (reference sequence). Here the CDR3 reads CASSLASGEHLTNTIYF. The CDR3 DNA follows: TGTGCCAGCAGCTTAGCGTCTGGGGAGCACCTAACAAACACCATATATTTT. The whole variable domain, filled in from reference TRBV7-9 and TRBJ1-3, reads DTGVSQNPRHKITKRGQNVTFRCDPISEHNRLYWYRQTLGQGPEFLTYFQNEAQLEKSRLLSDRFSAERPKGSFSTLEIQRTEQGDSAMYLCASSLASGEHLTNTIYFGEGSWLTVV.

V gene TRBV10-2 combines with J gene TRBJ1-1, with D unresolved. The CDR3 spans 13 residues. V gave up 7 bases and J gave up 4 bases, with 13 bases separating them. Germline V gene data show CDR1 as WSHSY and CDR2 as SAAADI. The CDR3 sequence is CASTLLSGTEAFF. CDR3 nucleotide sequence: TGCGCCAGCACCCTTCTAAGTGGCACTGAAGCTTTCTTT.